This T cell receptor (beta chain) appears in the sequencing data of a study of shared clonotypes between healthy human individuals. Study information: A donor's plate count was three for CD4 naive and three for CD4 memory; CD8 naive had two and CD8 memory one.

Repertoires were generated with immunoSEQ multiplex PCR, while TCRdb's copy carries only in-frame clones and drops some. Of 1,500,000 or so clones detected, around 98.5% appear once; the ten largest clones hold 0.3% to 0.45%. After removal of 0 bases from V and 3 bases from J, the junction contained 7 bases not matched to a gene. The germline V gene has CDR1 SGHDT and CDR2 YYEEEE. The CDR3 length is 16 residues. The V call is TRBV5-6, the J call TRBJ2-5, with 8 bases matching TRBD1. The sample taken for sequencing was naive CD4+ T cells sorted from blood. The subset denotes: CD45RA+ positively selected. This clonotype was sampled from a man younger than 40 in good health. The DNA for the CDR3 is TGTGCCAGCAGCTTGGGAGGACAGGGTACGGAAGAGACCCAGTACTTC. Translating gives CASSLGGQGTEETQYF.